The clone carrying this T cell receptor (beta chain) was observed many times. What it binds is unknown. These data belong to a study of human T cells and chemical hapten exposure. Study-wide context: An area of 2 cm by 2 to 2.5 cm on upper inner arm skin received 2% DPC for sensitization. Study findings and constraints: Sensitization with DPC brought no change to TCRs above 1 in 1000 in frequency.

Single cDNA molecules in the library carried unique molecular identifiers attached during preparation. TCRdb re-analysed the RACE reads in MiXCR, keeping a single row per CDR3 protein. The table lists 150,000 to 200,000 distinct CDR3 sequences, about a fifth of them singletons, with 6% to 8% in the top ten. Stated time point: patch test 1, 2 weeks after DPC sensitization. The treatment: therapeutic diphenylcyclopropenone sensitization with weekly scalp DPC. The CDR3 totals 12 residues. Germline V gene data show CDR1 as SGHRS and CDR2 as YFSETQ. V lost 0 bases and J 5 bases, leaving 5 bases between the germline ends.

This material consisted of whole blood, taken in connection with sensitization to the hapten diphenylcyclopropenone (DPC). The TCR comes from a woman between 45 and 60 years old with alopecia areata. Some clones in this sample may be carry-over from other donors' samples. V usage is TRBV5-1 and J usage is TRBJ2-5; D gene unclear. CDR3 sequence (DNA): TGCGCCAGCAGCTTGGCTATGGAGACCCAGTACTTC. Protein sequence: CASSLAMETQYF. Drawing the rest from reference TRBV5-1 and TRBJ2-5, the complete variable domain is KAGVTQTPRYLIKTRGQQVTLSCSPISGHRSVSWYQQTPGQGLQFLFEYFSETQRNKGNFPGRFSGRQFSNSRSEMNVSTLELGDSALYLCASSLAMETQYFGPGTRLLVL.